The next 32 T cell receptor beta chains were all read from a single sample in a study of cytomegalovirus exposure and HLA in healthy donors. Both 60 Vbeta primers and 13 Jbeta primers went into the PCR. Only in-frame clones appear in the TCRdb table, and some are missing; sequencing was by immunoSEQ multiplex PCR. The data show about 82,000 clones, with about 79% seen just once and 4.5% to 7% held by the top ten. Specimen: PBMCs. The receptor set was obtained from a male donor in good health and CMV-seropositive.

The chain employs TRBV10-2 and TRBJ2-7; D is uncertain. This CDR3 is 11 amino acids long. Germline V gene data show CDR1 as WSHSY and CDR2 as SAAADI. Trimming removed 8 bases from V and 0 bases from J, with 5 bases in between. Written as DNA, the CDR3 is TGCGCCAGCTCGAGCTCCTACGAGCAGTACTTC. It codes for CASSSSYEQYF.

This chain connects TRBV19 to TRBJ2-5; the match to TRBD1 covers 8 bases. The CDR3 is made up of 14 amino acids. Germline CDR1 reads LNHDA; CDR2 reads SQIVND (reference sequence). With V trimmed by 6 bases and J by 5 bases, 8 bases remained unmatched. CDR3 nucleotide sequence: TGTGCCAGTAGCCTCCGGACAGGGTGGGAGACCCAGTACTTC. Translation: CASSLRTGWETQYF.

The chain uses TRBV10-3 and TRBJ1-2, with 7 bases identical to TRBD1. The V gene end was trimmed by 1 base and the J gene end by 4 bases; junction bases not matched to a gene: 6. Germline lookup yields CDR1 ENHRY and CDR2 SYGVKD. The CDR3 runs 15 residues. CDR3 sequence (DNA): TGTGCCATCAGTGAGTTGGAAGGGGGCCGCTATGGCTACACCTTC. Protein product: CAISELEGGRYGYTF.

The chain couples TRBV25-1 to TRBJ2-5; possible D gene TRBD2, 5 bases. Trimming took off 0 bases at V and 5 bases at J, with 16 bases between the two ends. Germline V gives CDR1 MGHDK, CDR2 SYGVNS. CDR3 length equals 16 residues. As DNA, the CDR3 is TGTGCCAGCAGTGAATATTCGGGGAACCTGAGGGAGACCCAGTACTTC. Translating gives CASSEYSGNLRETQYF.

This chain uses TRBV6-1 with TRBJ2-5; D gene uncertain. The J call is doubtful: the DNA matches TRBJ2-7 better. The CDR3 runs 14 residues. Per germline, CDR1 MNHNS and CDR2 SASEGT. The CDR3 loop reads CASWSRSRVYEQYF. CDR3 in DNA: TGTGCCAGCTGGTCCCGGAGTCGTGTTTACGAGCAGTACTTC.

The chain couples TRBV18 to TRBJ2-5, with D hard to call. Trimming took off 0 bases at V and 2 bases at J, with 7 bases between the two ends. This CDR3 has 14 amino acids. The germline V gene has CDR1 KGHSH and CDR2 LQKENI. CDR3 amino acids: CASSPPVQQETQYF. The CDR3 region has the DNA TGTGCCAGCTCACCACCGGTGCAGCAAGAGACCCAGTACTTC. Looking up the rest from reference TRBV18 and TRBJ2-5 gives the full variable domain: NAGVMQNPRHLVRRRGQEARLRCSPMKGHSHVYWYRQLPEEGLKFMVYLQKENIIDESGMPKERFSAEFPKEGPSILRIQQVVRGDSAAYFCASSPPVQQETQYFGPGTRLLVL.

The genes are TRBV7-2 and TRBJ2-7; D may be TRBD2 (6 bases). Per germline, CDR1 SGHTA and CDR2 FQGNSA. The V end was cut by 6 bases, the J end by 2 bases, with 17 bases between. The CDR3 loop spans 15 amino acids. The CDR3 is CASRFGGSGAYEQYF. CDR3 nucleotide sequence: TGTGCCAGCAGATTCGGAGGGAGTGGGGCCTACGAGCAGTACTTC.

This clone was seen more than once but under ten times. The gene calls are TRBV7-9 and TRBJ1-1, with TRBD1 matching over 9 bases. Per the germline V gene, CDR1 is SEHNR and CDR2 is FQNEAQ (reference sequence). Trimming cost V 6 bases and J 3 bases; bases outside gene matches: 2. This CDR3 has 13 residues. Here the CDR3 DNA reads TGTGCCAGCAGGGGGACAGGGTACACTGAAGCTTTCTTT. This encodes CASRGTGYTEAFF.

J is TRBJ2-2 and V is TRBV11-2; 7 bases are a match to TRBD1. Trimming cost V 2 bases and J 4 bases; bases outside gene matches: 4. Per the germline V gene, CDR1 is SGHAT and CDR2 is FQNNGV. The CDR3 totals 15 residues. As DNA, the CDR3 is TGTGCCAGCAGCTTAAGGGGGACAGTCACCGGGGAGCTGTTTTTT. This sequence encodes CASSLRGTVTGELFF. The variable domain in full, with the rest retrieved from reference TRBV11-2 and TRBJ2-2, is EAGVAQSPRYKIIEKRQSVAFWCNPISGHATLYWYQQILGQGPKLLIQFQNNGVVDDSQLPKDRFSAERLKGVDSTLKIQPAKLEDSAVYLCASSLRGTVTGELFFGEGSRLTVL.

The chain recombines TRBV5-6 with TRBJ1-6; no clear D gene. Per germline, CDR1 SGHDT and CDR2 YYEEEE. Trimming pared 0 bases from V and 7 bases from J, leaving 8 bases between. This CDR3 comprises 14 residues. The CDR3 coding sequence is TGTGCCAGCAGCTTGGAACAGAGAAATTCACCCCTCCACTTT. The encoded protein is CASSLEQRNSPLHF.

This clone was recorded a few times. V usage is TRBV7-9 and J usage is TRBJ2-7, with 7 nucleotides matching TRBD1. The V and J ends lost 3 bases and 2 bases, in that order; junction bases with no gene match: 7. Germline assignment: CDR1 SEHNR and CDR2 FQNEAQ (reference sequence). CDR3 length: 15 amino acids. The CDR3 sequence is CASSFRDRKTYEQYF. The CDR3 nucleotides read TGTGCCAGCAGCTTTCGGGACAGAAAGACCTACGAGCAGTACTTC.

This clone was observed a few times. Other nucleotide sequences from this sample produce the same CDR3. The CDR3 loop is CASSFIKQKAAYEQYF. CDR3 coding DNA: TGTGCCAGCAGTTTTATTAAGCAGAAGGCGGCCTACGAGCAGTACTTC. This rearrangement joins TRBV11-2 to TRBJ2-7; no reliable D call. Germline CDR1 is SGHAT and CDR2 is FQNNGV. This CDR3 has 16 residues. The V end was cut by 6 bases, the J end by 2 bases, with 20 bases between.

The V gene is TRBV28, the J gene TRBJ1-6; no firm D call. The CDR3 spans 17 residues. Trimming removed 1 base at V and 4 bases at J, with 14 bases between. Per the germline V gene, CDR1 is MDHEN and CDR2 is SYDVKM. CDR3 region: CASSLSTYAEYNSPLHF. The CDR3 DNA reads as TGTGCCAGCAGTTTATCTACGTACGCGGAATATAATTCACCCCTCCACTTT.

This chain links TRBV30 with TRBJ2-7; 9 bases match TRBD2. The CDR3 is 14 amino acids. V shed 4 bases, J shed 5 bases, and the junction held 9 bases outside the gene matches. Germline CDR1 is GTSNPN and CDR2 is SVGIG (reference sequence). CDR3 sequence reads: CAWTRGRAGDEQYF. The CDR3 bases are TGTGCCTGGACACGCGGGAGGGCCGGGGACGAGCAGTACTTC. Together with reference TRBV30 and TRBJ2-7, the CDR3 gives the full variable domain: SQTIHQWPATLVQPVGSPLSLECTVEGTSNPNLYWYRQAAGRGLQLLFYSVGIGQISSEVPQNLSASRPQDRQFILSSKKLLLSDSGFYLCAWTRGRAGDEQYFGPGTRLTVT.

The V gene is TRBV7-2, the J gene TRBJ1-2; TRBD1 matches at 8 bases. Looked up from germline, CDR1 is SGHTA and CDR2 is FQGNSA. The CDR3 is 13 residues long. V lost 7 bases and J lost 6; bases outside the gene matches: 7. CDR3 region: CASKAGQGDGYTF. In DNA, the CDR3 is TGTGCCAGCAAAGCCGGACAGGGAGATGGCTACACCTTC.

The V gene is TRBV19, the J gene TRBJ2-7; 12 bases are a match to TRBD2. Per germline, CDR1 LNHDA and CDR2 SQIVND (reference sequence). J gave up 5 bases and V 5 bases, and 13 bases lay outside the gene matches. The CDR3 totals 17 residues. The CDR3 DNA sequence: TGTGCCAGTAGTCATCCTAGCGGGGGGGCCGCTCCCGACGAGCAGTACTTC. It specifies CASSHPSGGAAPDEQYF.

V gene TRBV28 combines with J gene TRBJ1-3; 7 bases fit TRBD1. The CDR3 covers 15 residues. V was clipped by 5 bases and J by 2 bases; unmatched bases: 6. Germline-derived CDR1 and CDR2 are MDHEN and SYDVKM. CDR3 coding DNA: TGTGCCAGCAGTCCGACAGGGTGGGCTGGAAACACCATATATTTT. Translation gives CASSPTGWAGNTIYF.

CDR3 bases: TGTGCCAGTTACTTACAGGGGCCGAGCACTGAAGCTTTCTTT. Its translation is CASYLQGPSTEAFF. The genes are TRBV28 and TRBJ1-1; TRBD1 aligns across 7 bases. This CDR3 region has 14 residues. CDR1 MDHEN and CDR2 SYDVKM come from the germline V gene. J lost 4 bases, V lost 9 bases, and 11 bases had no gene match.

CDR3 in amino acids: CASSLGHTSTDTQYF. In DNA, the CDR3 is TGCGCCAGCAGCCTGGGACACACTAGCACAGATACGCAGTATTTT. The gene calls are TRBV4-1 and TRBJ2-3, with D possibly being TRBD1 (6 bases). CDR3 length equals 15 residues. Trimming removed 4 bases from V and 0 bases from J, with 11 bases in between. Germline-derived CDR1 and CDR2 are MGHRA and YSYEKL.

The V call is TRBV15, the J call TRBJ2-2; TRBD1 is a possible D gene (5 bases). Deletions cut 6 bases from V and 3 bases from J, with 20 bases between. The germline V gene encodes CDR1 LNHNV and CDR2 YYDKDF (reference sequence). This CDR3 spans 17 amino acids. The CDR3 coding sequence is TGTGCCACCAGTCGCCCCAGGGATGGAGTCGACACCGGGGAGCTGTTTTTT. Translation: CATSRPRDGVDTGELFF.

V is TRBV6-6 and J is TRBJ1-1; 9 positions agree with TRBD1. CDR1 is MNHNY, CDR2 SVGAGI, per germline (reference sequence). The CDR3 totals 15 residues. V lost 5 bases to trimming and J lost 8 bases; unmatched junction nucleotides: 12. The CDR3 here is CASSPEQGAGGEAFF. The DNA for the CDR3 is TGTGCCAGCAGTCCCGAACAGGGGGCCGGGGGGGAAGCTTTCTTT.

The chain is built from TRBV6-5 and TRBJ2-5; D is unclear. The J call is uncertain, as TRBJ2-7 better fits the DNA end. The CDR3 is 12 residues long. Germline V gene data show CDR1 as MNHEY and CDR2 as SVGAGI. The CDR3 coding sequence is TGTGCCAGCACCGACATGGGCTACGAGCAGTACTTC. Translating it yields CASTDMGYEQYF.

The V gene is TRBV5-1, the J gene TRBJ1-5; D is undetermined. The CDR3 totals 14 residues. Germline CDR1 is SGHRS and CDR2 is YFSETQ. V was clipped by 0 bases and J by 3 bases, with 7 bases between them. DNA of the CDR3: TGCGCCAGCAGCTTGGGGCAGTCCAATCAGCCCCAGCATTTT. It specifies CASSLGQSNQPQHF.

The rearrangement links TRBV4-1 to TRBJ2-7, with D possibly being TRBD2 (6 bases). V was clipped by 0 bases and J by 5 bases, with 20 bases between them. Per germline, CDR1 MGHRA and CDR2 YSYEKL. CDR3 length: 17 residues. As DNA, the CDR3 is TGCGCCAGCAGCCAAGAGGGGTTGGCGGGGCGAGCCCACGAGCAGTACTTC. Protein product: CASSQEGLAGRAHEQYF.

This chain joins TRBV5-5 and TRBJ2-7; TRBD1 aligns across 9 bases. V shed 4 bases, J shed 4 bases, and the junction held 12 bases outside the gene matches. The CDR3 runs 16 residues. In germline, CDR1 is SGHKS, CDR2 YYEKEE (reference sequence). The CDR3 nucleotides read TGTGCCAGCAGCCCTGGGTGGAGGGACAGGGTGTACGAGCAGTACTTC. Protein: CASSPGWRDRVYEQYF. Together with reference TRBV5-5 and TRBJ2-7, the CDR3 gives the full variable domain: DAGVTQSPTHLIKTRGQQVTLRCSPISGHKSVSWYQQVLGQGPQFIFQYYEKEERGRGNFPDRFSARQFPNYSSELNVNALLLGDSALYLCASSPGWRDRVYEQYFGPGTRLTVT.

This rearrangement joins TRBV4-2 to TRBJ2-7; D may be TRBD1 (7 bases). The V end lost 1 base, the J end lost 0 bases, and 13 bases lay between the germline ends. In germline, CDR1 is LGHNA, CDR2 YNFKEQ. The CDR3 loop spans 16 amino acids. CDR3 loop: CASSQGGGDSSYEQYF. The CDR3 nucleotides are TGTGCCAGCAGCCAAGGGGGCGGGGACAGCTCCTACGAGCAGTACTTC.

V gene TRBV6-1 combines with J gene TRBJ2-7; D possibly corresponds to TRBD2 (6 bases). From germline, CDR1 is MNHNS and CDR2 SASEGT. Between the trimmed V and J ends, which lost 0 bases and 4 bases, there was a span of 16 bases. The CDR3 consists of 16 residues. CDR3 nucleotides: TGTGCCAGCAGTGAAGCGCGGGGCGGGGTAGGGTACGAGCAGTACTTC. Its protein is CASSEARGGVGYEQYF.

The chain links TRBV9 to TRBJ2-3, with D possibly matching TRBD1 (5 bases). The CDR3 runs 14 residues. V gave up 1 base and J gave up 4 bases, with 10 bases separating them. The germline gives CDR1 SGDLS, CDR2 YYNGEE. The CDR3 spells CASSVKGWSDTQYF. CDR3 in DNA: TGTGCCAGCAGCGTAAAGGGGTGGTCAGATACGCAGTATTTT. The complete variable domain, with remaining parts taken from reference TRBV9 and TRBJ2-3, reads DSGVTQTPKHLITATGQRVTLRCSPRSGDLSVYWYQQSLDQGLQFLIQYYNGEERAKGNILERFSAQQFPDLHSELNLSSLELGDSALYFCASSVKGWSDTQYFGPGTRLTVL.

The rearrangement uses TRBV4-1 and TRBJ2-1; the D gene is possibly TRBD2 (5 bases). V lost 1 base and J lost 3, with 7 bases in between. The CDR3 is made up of 14 amino acids. Germline CDR1 reads MGHRA; CDR2 reads YSYEKL. The CDR3 protein is CASSQGGRYNEQFF. CDR3 nucleotide sequence: TGCGCCAGCAGCCAAGGAGGGCGCTACAATGAGCAGTTCTTC.

The chain is built from TRBV20-1 and TRBJ1-1; no firm D call. Trimming stripped 2 bases from V and 1 base from J, with 2 bases between. CDR3 length equals 11 residues. Looked up from germline, CDR1 is DFQATT and CDR2 is SNEGSKA (reference sequence). The DNA of the CDR3 is TGCAGTGCTAGACAGAACACTGAAGCTTTCTTT. Translation gives CSARQNTEAFF.

In its sample, this clone was seen once. The chain employs TRBV27 and TRBJ1-4; D not resolved. V was pared by 5 bases and J by 2 bases, with 15 bases between. Per germline, CDR1 MNHEY and CDR2 SMNVEV (reference sequence). CDR3 length equals 16 residues. In nucleotides, the CDR3 is TGTGCCAGCAGTCTGGAGACCTCGGCGACTAATGAAAAACTGTTTTTT. Encoded protein: CASSLETSATNEKLFF.

The chain is built from TRBV28 and TRBJ1-2; TRBD1 aligns across 10 bases. Trimming cost V 4 bases and J 8 bases; bases outside gene matches: 7. Germline V gene sequence: CDR1 MDHEN, CDR2 SYDVKM. This CDR3 has 14 amino acids. In DNA form, the CDR3 reads TGTGCCAGCAGTTCAGGGACAGGGGCGGGCGGCTACACCTTC. Its translation: CASSSGTGAGGYTF.